Each of the 21 T cell receptor beta chains below was sequenced from the same sample in a study of blood T cell repertoires in COVID-19. TCRdb's table, derived via immunoSEQ multiplex PCR, lists solely in-frame clones and lacks some. The sample has 200,000 to 300,000 clones, around 82% seen once. The specimen sequenced was peripheral blood. The receptors come from a human donor in a cohort sampled during active COVID-19.

This chain joins TRBV5-1 and TRBJ2-7; no firm D call. Germline loops: CDR1 SGHRS, CDR2 YFSETQ. Trimming pared 0 bases from V and 5 bases from J, leaving 9 bases between. The CDR3 loop spans 13 amino acids. The CDR3 coding sequence is TGCGCCAGCAGCTTGGCCCCCCCGGACGAGCAGTACTTC. This translates into CASSLAPPDEQYF.

The chain joins TRBV5-5 to TRBJ2-7; 12 nucleotides agree with TRBD2. J lost 0 bases, V lost 4 bases, and 5 bases had no gene match. The CDR3 loop spans 16 amino acids. CDR1 and CDR2 (germline): SGHKS, YYEKEE (reference sequence). DNA of the CDR3: TGTGCCAGCAGCCCTGGACTAGCGGGGAACTCCTACGAGCAGTACTTC. This codes for CASSPGLAGNSYEQYF.

V is TRBV29-1 and J is TRBJ1-1, with 7 bases aligning to TRBD1. CDR1 and CDR2 (germline): SQVTM, ANQGSEA. V lost 5 bases, J lost 4 bases, and 7 bases stayed unmatched. The CDR3 length is 13 residues. CDR3 protein: CSVSLGQVTEAFF. The CDR3, as DNA: TGCAGCGTTTCGCTTGGACAGGTCACTGAAGCTTTCTTT.

In DNA form, the CDR3 reads TGCGCCAGCAGCCAAGGACTAGCTGCAACCTACGAGCAGTACTTC. This gives the protein CASSQGLAATYEQYF. The chain joins TRBV4-1 to TRBJ2-7, with TRBD2 matching over 7 bases. Germline V gives CDR1 MGHRA, CDR2 YSYEKL. This CDR3 comprises 15 residues. V was pared by 1 base and J by 2 bases, with 5 bases of the junction left unmatched.

The chain joins TRBV10-3 to TRBJ2-7; D not certain. CDR1 is ENHRY, CDR2 SYGVKD, per germline. This CDR3 is 14 amino acids long. V was shortened by 3 bases and J by 2 bases, with 11 bases between the two germline ends. The CDR3 region is CAISDTRLTYEQYF. CDR3 sequence (DNA): TGTGCCATCAGTGACACGCGGCTTACCTACGAGCAGTACTTC.

CDR3 DNA sequence: TGTGCCAGCTCGGGCCTACAGGGGGCATGGTCAAACACTGAAGCTTTCTTT. Amino acid sequence: CASSGLQGAWSNTEAFF. The chain joins TRBV18 to TRBJ1-1; 9 positions match TRBD1. Germline trimming cut 6 bases from V and 2 bases from J; bases unmatched to any gene: 13. Germline loops: CDR1 KGHSH, CDR2 LQKENI. The CDR3 is 17 residues long.

The J gene is TRBJ2-5, the V gene TRBV2, with 8 bases fitting TRBD1. J gave up 5 bases and V 6 bases, and 11 bases lay outside the gene matches. Germline V gene lookup returns CDR1 SNHLY and CDR2 FYNNEI. This CDR3 is 15 amino acids long. The CDR3 region is CASSPGQGQSETQYF. Here the CDR3 DNA reads TGTGCCAGCAGCCCCGGACAGGGACAATCGGAGACCCAGTACTTC.

The chain links TRBV29-1 to TRBJ2-2; 7 bases are shared with TRBD2. Germline assignment: CDR1 SQVTM and CDR2 ANQGSEA. V shed 1 base and J 6 bases; nucleotides not matched to a gene: 8. This CDR3 has 15 amino acids. The CDR3 coding sequence is TGCAGCGTTGAAGTGGGAGGGAGAGGGTCCGGGGAGCTGTTTTTT. The encoded protein is CSVEVGGRGSGELFF.

The rearrangement links TRBV29-1 to TRBJ2-2; 10 positions agree with TRBD1. J gave up 5 bases and V 5 bases, and 8 bases lay outside the gene matches. The germline CDR1 and CDR2 sequences are SQVTM and ANQGSEA. The CDR3 consists of 15 residues. The CDR3 reads CSVSRQGAGTGELFF. In DNA, the CDR3 is TGCAGCGTTTCTCGACAGGGGGCTGGGACCGGGGAGCTGTTTTTT.

The rearrangement joins TRBV2 to TRBJ2-2, with 9 bases lining up with TRBD1. V was clipped by 6 bases and J by 0 bases; unmatched bases: 2. Germline CDR1 is SNHLY and CDR2 is FYNNEI. The CDR3 consists of 15 residues. The chain's CDR3 is CASSRQGANTGELFF. CDR3 DNA sequence: TGTGCCAGCAGCCGACAGGGGGCGAACACCGGGGAGCTGTTTTTT.

The chain has TRBV2 and TRBJ2-7; 7 bases fit TRBD2. The CDR3 loop spans 12 amino acids. The germline V gene encodes CDR1 SNHLY and CDR2 FYNNEI. The ends lost 8 bases at V and 3 bases at J; junction bases unmatched: 4. The CDR3 DNA reads TGTGCCAGCGCGCGGGGGATCTACGAGCAGTACTTC. Encoded protein: CASARGIYEQYF.

V is TRBV13 and J is TRBJ1-2, with D perhaps TRBD1 (5 bases). V shed 2 bases and J shed 6 bases, with 10 bases lying between them. In germline, CDR1 is PRHDT, CDR2 FYEKMQ (reference sequence). The CDR3 consists of 13 residues. The CDR3 here is CASSLIGVDGYTF. The CDR3 nucleotides read TGTGCCAGCAGCTTAATAGGGGTTGATGGCTACACCTTC.

The chain employs TRBV12-5 and TRBJ1-4; weak D call: TRBD1 (5 bases). V shed 1 base and J shed 3 bases, with 15 bases lying between them. Germline CDR1 is LGHNT and CDR2 is FRNRAP. The CDR3 consists of 17 residues. Written as DNA, the CDR3 is TGTGCTAGTGGTTTGGCCCCCTGGCGGGGGTCTAATGAAAAACTGTTTTTT. Encoded protein: CASGLAPWRGSNEKLFF.

The chain joins TRBV20-1 to TRBJ1-2; 9 nucleotides line up with TRBD1. From germline, CDR1 is DFQATT and CDR2 SNEGSKA (reference sequence). The V and J ends lost 3 bases and 3 bases, in that order; junction bases with no gene match: 11. The CDR3 covers 16 residues. CDR3 nucleotides: TGCAGTGCTAGTCCGATAACAGGGGGCATTCACTATGGCTACACCTTC. This encodes CSASPITGGIHYGYTF.

The chain employs TRBV7-9 and TRBJ2-7; TRBD2 matches 15 bases. The CDR3 has 17 residues. CDR1 and CDR2 from the germline V gene are SEHNR and FQNEAQ (reference sequence). V shed 6 bases and J 1 base; nucleotides not matched to a gene: 7. In nucleotides, the CDR3 is TGTGCCAGCAGTGCGGGACTAGCGGGAGGATTATCCTACGAGCAGTACTTC. Amino acids: CASSAGLAGGLSYEQYF. Together with reference TRBV7-9 and TRBJ2-7, the CDR3 gives the full variable domain: DTGVSQNPRHKITKRGQNVTFRCDPISEHNRLYWYRQTLGQGPEFLTYFQNEAQLEKSRLLSDRFSAERPKGSFSTLEIQRTEQGDSAMYLCASSAGLAGGLSYEQYFGPGTRLTVT.

The rearrangement links TRBV14 to TRBJ2-1; weak D call: TRBD2 (5 bases). V was shortened by 1 base and J by 0 bases, with 19 bases between the two germline ends. Germline V gene lookup returns CDR1 SGHDN and CDR2 FVKESK. This CDR3 comprises 19 residues. This chain's CDR3 is CASSQVTAANRSSYNEQFF. Here the CDR3 DNA reads TGTGCCAGCAGCCAAGTTACAGCGGCCAATAGGAGCTCCTACAATGAGCAGTTCTTC.

The chain has TRBV4-2 and TRBJ2-2; D is ambiguous. The CDR3 covers 12 residues. Deletions cut 3 bases from V and 5 bases from J, with 4 bases between. The germline CDR1 and CDR2 sequences are LGHNA and YNFKEQ. The DNA of the CDR3 is TGTGCCAGCAGCCATTTAACCGGGGAGCTGTTTTTT. Translating gives CASSHLTGELFF.

The count of this clone is one. This chain joins TRBV9 and TRBJ2-3, with a weak D call TRBD2 (5 bases). Germline V gives CDR1 SGDLS, CDR2 YYNGEE. The ends were cut back, 4 bases at V and 4 bases at J, with 16 bases in the middle. CDR3 length: 15 residues. The CDR3: CASSSGSPSADTQYF. CDR3 nucleotides: TGTGCCAGCAGCTCGGGAAGTCCCTCCGCAGATACGCAGTATTTT. The whole variable domain, filled in from reference TRBV9 and TRBJ2-3, reads DSGVTQTPKHLITATGQRVTLRCSPRSGDLSVYWYQQSLDQGLQFLIQYYNGEERAKGNILERFSAQQFPDLHSELNLSSLELGDSALYFCASSSGSPSADTQYFGPGTRLTVL.

V gene TRBV11-2 combines with J gene TRBJ2-7, with D hard to call. Germline loops: CDR1 SGHAT, CDR2 FQNNGV. The V end lost 5 bases, the J end lost 7 bases, and 12 bases lay between the germline ends. The CDR3 covers 12 residues. CDR3 protein: CASSPLRWEQYF. CDR3 bases: TGTGCCAGCAGCCCCCTTCGGTGGGAGCAGTACTTC. The complete variable domain, with remaining parts taken from reference TRBV11-2 and TRBJ2-7, reads EAGVAQSPRYKIIEKRQSVAFWCNPISGHATLYWYQQILGQGPKLLIQFQNNGVVDDSQLPKDRFSAERLKGVDSTLKIQPAKLEDSAVYLCASSPLRWEQYFGPGTRLTVT.

The chain is built from TRBV27 and TRBJ1-6; D is perhaps TRBD1 (6 bases). The length of the CDR3 is 16 residues. Trimming pared 0 bases from V and 6 bases from J, leaving 12 bases between. From germline, CDR1 is MNHEY and CDR2 SMNVEV (reference sequence). This chain's CDR3 is CASSLSPGAINSPLHF. CDR3 sequence (DNA): TGTGCCAGCAGTTTATCGCCAGGGGCGATTAATTCACCCCTCCACTTT.

The chain employs TRBV5-1 and TRBJ1-1; a weak D match, TRBD1 (6 bases). The length of the CDR3 is 13 residues. Germline CDR1 and CDR2: SGHRS and YFSETQ. Trimming shortened V by 4 bases and J by 4 bases, and 11 bases separated the two germline ends. CDR3 in DNA: TGCGCCAGCAGCCCACAGGGCTTCACTGAAGCTTTCTTT. This gives the protein CASSPQGFTEAFF.